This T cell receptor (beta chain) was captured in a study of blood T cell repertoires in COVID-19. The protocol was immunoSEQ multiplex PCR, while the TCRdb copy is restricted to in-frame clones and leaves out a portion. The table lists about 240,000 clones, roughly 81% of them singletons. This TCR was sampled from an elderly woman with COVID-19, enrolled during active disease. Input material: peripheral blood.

In DNA form, the CDR3 reads TGTGCCAGCAGCGAAGGGACAGAAGCTAACTATGGCTACACCTTC. Translated: CASSEGTEANYGYTF. The rearrangement uses TRBV7-2 and TRBJ1-2; the match to TRBD1 covers 7 bases. Germline CDR1 is SGHTA and CDR2 is FQGNSA. The CDR3 has 15 amino acids. Trimming cost V 5 bases and J 0 bases; bases outside gene matches: 6.